This T cell receptor beta chain was sequenced for a study of OX40 agonist ivuxolimab in advanced cancers. Concerning the study at large: Ivuxolimab was a fully human IgG2 agonistic monoclonal antibody targeting the costimulatory receptor OX40 (CD134). Intravenous ivuxolimab was administered to patients every 2 weeks at six dose levels: 0.01, 0.1, 0.3, 1.5, 3 and 10 mg/kg. Partial responses occurred in three dose-escalation patients, of whom one had hepatocellular carcinoma and two had cutaneous melanoma. The point of sequencing TCRbeta in the periphery was to test whether ivuxolimab changed TCR sequence diversity and drove clonal T-cell expansion. The paper describes the monotherapy dose-escalation part (N of about 52 patients) of the phase I trial of ivuxolimab. Patients were allowed to have had prior anti-PD-1, anti-PD-L1 or anti-CTLA-4 therapy, and approximately 40% of the dose-escalation patients had been treated with checkpoint inhibitors. Of the approximately 54 patients in dose escalation, 19 had hepatocellular carcinoma, some 15 had melanoma, 9 had renal cell carcinoma and 9 had head and neck cancer. In the dose-escalation cohort, 82.7% of patients were male, and the mean age was roughly 60 years, with a range of roughly 23 to 85. General findings and caveats noted by the study authors: The antigen specificity of the peripheral T cells that underwent clonal expansion was not determined. At doses of 0.1 to 3.0 mg/kg, clonal expansion of both CD4+ and CD8+ T cells in blood was seen between baseline and week 6. After ivuxolimab, CD8+ T cells had more expanded clones than CD4+ T cells on average. In partial responders in the 0.1-3.0 mg/kg groups, normalized peripheral clonal expansion was found to be among the lowest, especially among CD8+ T cells. Low levels of normalized T-cell clonal expansion were also seen in some patients who did not respond.

In the case of this clone: Its recognized antigen is unknown. No base quality information exists; no much larger clone differs at one position.

For sequencing of the TCRbeta CDR3 region, genomic DNA was extracted from the sorted cells. The immunoSEQ Assay was used to sequence the TCRbeta CDR3 regions. As stored in TCRdb, this immuneACCESS dataset retains in-frame rearrangements with V and J assigned. A fraction of the clones does not appear; measured against another copy, unresolved V genes explain less than half of the discrepancy, and the remainder lacks a known reason. Present in this sample are 50,000 to 65,000 clones, around nine tenths of which were seen just once. In total, the top ten clones hold 1.1% of the sample. Patients with a history of autoimmune disease or receiving systemic immunosuppression were excluded from the trial. Peripheral blood for TCR sequencing was drawn from every dose cohort at baseline, at cycle 4 day 1 and at cycle 7 day 1. Samples were obtained from an open-label, multicenter, first-in-human phase I dose-escalation trial of ivuxolimab. Adults with locally advanced or metastatic head and neck squamous cell, hepatocellular, melanoma or renal cell carcinoma were enrolled in the trial. Before TCR sequencing, CD4+ and CD8+ T cells were separately sorted from peripheral blood.

This receptor was obtained from an adult with an advanced solid tumor such as melanoma, head and neck, liver or kidney cancer. Material: CD4+ or CD8+ T cells sorted from blood, obtained in a trial of the OX40 agonist ivuxolimab.

The CDR3: CASSVVEGTSKATGELFF. The DNA sequence is given as TGTGCCAGCAGCGTAGTCGAGGGGACATCCAAGGCCACCGGGGAGCTGTTTTTT. The V gene is TRBV9 and the J gene is TRBJ2-2; the D gene is perhaps TRBD1, from 6 matching bases. The CDR3 sequence holds 18 residues, the cysteine and phenylalanine included. Of the read, only the CDR3 DNA is kept; its 54 bases are in frame from base 1. The germline V gene supplies CDR1 SGDLS and CDR2 YYNGEE. The junction carries 19 bases between V and J, which are trimmed by 0 bases and 4 bases respectively.